This T cell receptor (beta chain) is drawn from a study of Graves' ophthalmopathy and Graves' hyperthyroidism. Study overall: Peripheral blood collection took place at initial diagnosis, before any treatment.

Diagnosis relied on clinical symptoms, serum thyroxine, TRAb, thyroid ultrasound and orbital computed tomography. The source of the PBMCs was around 10 ml of fresh peripheral blood. This clonotype was picked up many times. The germline CDR1 and CDR2 sequences are MDHEN and SYDVKM. The V end was cut by 3 bases, the J end by 8 bases, with 17 bases between. There are 15 residues in the CDR3. RNA transcripts were the template, and TCR beta CDR3 regions were amplified from them. HTBI primers primed a first-round RT-PCR, and a second-round multiplex PCR followed. TCRdb re-analysed the multiplex PCR reads in MiXCR, keeping a single row per CDR3 protein. The data show approximately 37,000 distinct CDR3 sequences, with more than 45% seen just once and roughly 18% held by the top ten.

This chain joins TRBV28 and TRBJ2-1; D not certain. Sequencing input: peripheral blood. This receptor was identified in an adult man with Graves' ophthalmopathy. The CDR3, as DNA: TGTGCCAGCAGTTTGGGCGGCCAGCTGGTCTATGAGCAGTTCTTC. This sequence encodes CASSLGGQLVYEQFF.